Described below is a single T cell receptor beta chain sequence and its context. Its antigen is still unknown. These data come from a study of post-analysis software for immune sequencing data. Study at large: Some patients lacked subtype; others had relapsing-remitting, secondary progressive or progressive-relapsing disease. Findings of the study overall: Significantly decreased normalized Chao1 diversity was recorded for multiple sclerosis patients relative to controls. F-measure co-clustering was strong for batch-matched samples.

Prepared libraries of TCR beta cDNA carried unique molecular identifiers. A population of roughly 0.9 to 11 million T cells gave rise to approximately 530,000 cDNA molecules. MiXCR, run by TCRdb on the PCR reads, gives a single entry per CDR3 protein. The repertoire holds under 900,000 distinct CDR3 sequences, with approximately 50% as singletons. This sequence originates from a girl aged 5 to 17 with multiple sclerosis. Sequenced: blood.

CDR3 residues: CASNTGRGETQYF. In nucleotides, the CDR3 is TGTGCCAGCAACACCGGGAGGGGGGAGACCCAGTACTTC. J is TRBJ2-4 and V is TRBV12-3 or TRBV12-4, with 8 bases fitting TRBD2. Near its end, the DNA agrees better with TRBJ2-5, so the J call may be wrong. The CDR3 loop spans 13 amino acids.